These 9 T cell receptor beta chains were all obtained from the same sample, sequenced in a study of CD8+ T cells in alopecia areata. Extracted from the samples, RNA was reverse transcribed into cDNA to serve as the sequencing template. Data came from immunoSEQ multiplex PCR; TCRdb stores just in-frame clones and leaves some out. The sample holds some 51,000 clones; around 96% are singletons and the top ten take approximately 24%. The specimen was CD8+ T cells sorted from blood, collected at week 0. The receptors originated from a human donor with alopecia areata.

This chain links TRBV9 with TRBJ2-3; D is tentatively TRBD1 or TRBD2 (6 bases each). V was pared by 3 bases and J by 2 bases, with 25 bases between. CDR1 and CDR2 (germline): SGDLS, YYNGEE. This CDR3 spans 19 amino acids. In DNA form, the CDR3 reads TGTGCCAGCAGCGCCCGTCGGGGGCCCTATTACTCAATCACAGATACGCAGTATTTT. Protein: CASSARRGPYYSITDTQYF.

V and J are TRBV13 and TRBJ2-7, with no clear D. CDR3 size: 13 residues. The V end was cut by 3 bases, the J end by 5 bases, with 11 bases between. Germline values: CDR1 PRHDT, CDR2 FYEKMQ (reference sequence). CDR3: CASSLYPQNEQYF. DNA of the CDR3: TGTGCCAGCAGCTTGTACCCCCAAAACGAGCAGTACTTC.

CDR3 in amino acids: CASSHSGTVNEKLFF. DNA of the CDR3: TGTGCCAGCAGTCACTCCGGGACAGTTAATGAAAAACTGTTTTTT. This sequence joins TRBV5-4 and TRBJ1-4, with TRBD1 matching 7 bases. CDR1 is SGHNT and CDR2 is YYREEE in the germline V gene (reference sequence). The length of the CDR3 is 15 residues. V lost 5 bases, J lost 4 bases, and 8 bases stayed unmatched.

The V and J genes are TRBV6-5 and TRBJ1-1, with D maybe TRBD1 (5 bases). Trimming removed 5 bases at V and 1 base at J, with 14 bases between. This CDR3 comprises 15 residues. CDR1 is MNHEY and CDR2 is SVGAGI in the germline V gene. Here the CDR3 DNA reads TGTGCCAGCAGTCTGGGACCGGCGGGGAACACTGAAGCTTTCTTT. This sequence encodes CASSLGPAGNTEAFF.

The V and J genes are TRBV7-9 and TRBJ1-5, with a tentative D call TRBD1 (5 bases). This CDR3 has 16 residues. The V and J ends lost 0 bases and 4 bases respectively, with 13 bases between them. Germline CDR1 reads SEHNR; CDR2 reads FQNEAQ (reference sequence). The CDR3 reads CASSLASTRGNQPQHF. DNA of the CDR3: TGTGCCAGCAGCTTAGCTTCGACCCGGGGGAATCAGCCCCAGCATTTT.

The chain joins TRBV2 to TRBJ2-2, with 9 bases that match TRBD2. Looked up from germline, CDR1 is SNHLY and CDR2 is FYNNEI. The junction had 13 bases not matched to a gene; V was cut back by 7 bases and J by 1 base. The length of the CDR3 is 18 residues. CDR3 sequence (DNA): TGTGCCAGCACCCGGGCGGGGGGGCCTAGTCTGAACACCGGGGAGCTGTTTTTT. It specifies CASTRAGGPSLNTGELFF. The full variable domain, completed using reference TRBV2 and TRBJ2-2, is EPEVTQTPSHQVTQMGQEVILRCVPISNHLYFYWYRQILGQKVEFLVSFYNNEISEKSEIFDDQFSVERPDGSNFTLKIRSTKLEDSAMYFCASTRAGGPSLNTGELFFGEGSRLTVL.

This chain connects TRBV5-6 to TRBJ2-2; D unresolved. The CDR3 totals 12 residues. V lost 5 bases to trimming and J lost 5 bases, with 7 bases between them. Germline V gene lookup returns CDR1 SGHDT and CDR2 YYEEEE. CDR3 sequence reads: CASSPGTGELFF. The DNA for the CDR3 is TGTGCCAGCAGTCCTGGGACCGGGGAGCTGTTTTTT.

The rearrangement links TRBV27 to TRBJ2-1; D is uncertain. CDR3 length: 13 residues. Germline V gene data show CDR1 as MNHEY and CDR2 as SMNVEV (reference sequence). Trimming took 7 bases from V and 2 from J, leaving 9 bases between them. The CDR3 region has the DNA TGTGCCAGCAAGCCGGACGCCTACAATGAGCAGTTCTTC. Its protein product is CASKPDAYNEQFF.

The CDR3 region has the DNA TGTGCCAGCAGAGAGGACAGGGGGAGCAATCAGCCCCAGCATTTT. It encodes CASREDRGSNQPQHF. The rearrangement joins TRBV2 to TRBJ1-5, with 10 bases aligning to TRBD1. The V and J ends lost 6 bases and 1 base, in that order; junction bases with no gene match: 3. The CDR3 totals 15 residues. Germline V lookup: CDR1 SNHLY, CDR2 FYNNEI.